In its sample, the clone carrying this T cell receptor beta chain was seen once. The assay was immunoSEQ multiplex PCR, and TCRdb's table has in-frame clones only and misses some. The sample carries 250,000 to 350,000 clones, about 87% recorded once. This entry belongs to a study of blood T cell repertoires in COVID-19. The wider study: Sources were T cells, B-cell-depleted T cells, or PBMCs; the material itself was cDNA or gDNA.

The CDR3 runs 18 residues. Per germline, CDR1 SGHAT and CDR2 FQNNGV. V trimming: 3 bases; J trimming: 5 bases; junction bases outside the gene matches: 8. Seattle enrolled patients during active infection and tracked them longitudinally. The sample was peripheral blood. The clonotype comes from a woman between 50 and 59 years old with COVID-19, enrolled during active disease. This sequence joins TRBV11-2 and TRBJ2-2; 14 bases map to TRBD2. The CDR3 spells CASSFQGLAGGVTGELFF. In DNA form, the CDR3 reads TGTGCCAGCAGCTTCCAAGGACTAGCGGGAGGTGTAACCGGGGAGCTGTTTTTT.